Many counts were recorded for the clone carrying this T cell receptor beta chain. The sample comes from a study of human T cells and chemical hapten exposure. TCRdb used MiXCR to reprocess the RACE reads, holding one entry per CDR3 protein. The data contain 80,000 to 100,000 distinct CDR3 sequences, 11% of them singletons. The J segment lost 4 bases and the V segment lost 5 bases, leaving 10 bases of the junction unmatched. CDR1 is MNHEY and CDR2 is SMNVEV in the germline V gene (reference sequence). The CDR3 is 17 residues long. Documented time point: patch test 3, about 24 weeks after DPC sensitization. Treatment here: therapeutic diphenylcyclopropenone sensitization with weekly scalp DPC. Prior to each patch test being applied, blood was drawn.

The receptor was derived from a woman in her forties or fifties with alopecia areata. Some clones in this sample may be carry-over from other donors' samples. The chain combines TRBV27 with TRBJ2-3; 12 bases are a match to TRBD2. The specimen comprised whole blood, sampled in connection with sensitization to the hapten diphenylcyclopropenone (DPC). The CDR3 is CASSTRTSGMRADTQYF. CDR3 DNA sequence: TGTGCCAGCAGTACCCGGACTAGCGGGATGAGGGCAGATACGCAGTATTTT.